The 16 T cell receptor beta chains below all came from one sample that was sequenced in a study of T cell repertoires in cytomegalovirus infection (dated by TCRdb to the late 2010s). Instrument on record: Illumina HiSeq 1500. TCRdb ran its own pipeline on the public reads, namely fastp trimming at Q25 and MiXCR clone calling, and kept in-frame beta chains. Each record represents a unique CDR3 protein, reported with the most common genes and DNA among its rows. Counted in this sample were fewer than 850,000 distinct CDR3 sequences; roughly 28% of them appeared once. The ten largest clones take up under 15% of the sample. The treatment or condition label corresponds to: in vitro stimulation with specific CMV peptide epitopes to enrich CMV-specific T cells. What these receptors recognize is not known. The sequenced sample was cultured CD8+ T cells from PBMCs, obtained from culture after CMV antigen stimulation. These receptor sequences come from a human donor in good health (CMV status not recorded). Some clones in this sample may be carry-over from other donors' samples.

The table lists this clonotype with a few counts. The rearrangement links TRBV12-3 or TRBV12-4 to TRBJ2-5; 11 nucleotides agree with TRBD2. The V and J ends lost 1 base and 3 bases, in that order; junction bases with no gene match: 10. The CDR3 extends over 18 amino acids. This chain's CDR3 is CASSLGRALAGGKETQYF. CDR3 in DNA: TGTGCCAGCAGTTTAGGGCGTGCGTTAGCGGGGGGGAAAGAGACCCAGTACTTC.

The CDR3 region is CASSYPDRVGNEKLFF. CDR3 nucleotide sequence: TGTGCCAGCAGTTACCCTGACAGGGTCGGGAATGAAAAACTGTTTTTT. V gene TRBV6-6 combines with J gene TRBJ1-4; 7 nucleotides match TRBD1. Germline CDR1 is MNHNY and CDR2 is SVGAGI (reference sequence). J gave up 5 bases and V 2 bases, and 8 bases lay outside the gene matches. This CDR3 is 16 amino acids long.

This clonotype appeared a few times. The chain couples TRBV12-3 or TRBV12-4 to TRBJ1-5, with 8 bases aligning to TRBD1. The CDR3 sequence is 14 residues long. After removal of 6 bases from V and 2 bases from J, the junction contained 3 bases not matched to a gene. CDR3 coding DNA: TGTGCCAGCAGAGAGACAGGGGGCAATCAGCCCCAGCATTTT. Its protein is CASRETGGNQPQHF.

This clonotype was seen a handful of times. V is TRBV7-6 and J is TRBJ1-2; D is ambiguous. Germline assignment: CDR1 SGHVS and CDR2 FNYEAQ. Trimming stripped 5 bases from V and 1 base from J, with 11 bases between. The length of the CDR3 is 14 residues. The CDR3 DNA is TGTGCCAGCAGCGCGAGCCCGGATAACTATGGCTACACCTTC. Translation: CASSASPDNYGYTF.

The chain combines TRBV10-2 with TRBJ2-5, with D unclear. CDR3 length: 13 amino acids. Germline assignment: CDR1 WSHSY and CDR2 SAAADI. The V gene lost 0 bases and the J gene lost 7 bases, with 9 bases spanning the gap. CDR3 nucleotides: TGCGCCAGCAGTGAGTCCGGGTGGTCGACCCAGTACTTC. This translates into CASSESGWSTQYF.

The chain joins TRBV27 to TRBJ2-1; D is ambiguous. Germline V lookup: CDR1 MNHEY, CDR2 SMNVEV (reference sequence). Trimming left V 5 bases short and J 6 bases short, with 20 bases between. The CDR3 runs to 16 residues. Written as DNA, the CDR3 is TGTGCCAGCAGTCACTACCCCGGACGAGAAGGCAATGAGCAGTTCTTC. Encoded protein: CASSHYPGREGNEQFF.

V usage is TRBV3-1 and J usage is TRBJ1-6, with D unclear. The germline V gene encodes CDR1 LGHDT and CDR2 YNNKEL (reference sequence). V was cut by 0 bases and J by 3 bases, with 9 bases left in between. The CDR3 totals 16 residues. CDR3 nucleotides: TGTGCCAGCAGCCAAGATCGAGGGTACTATAATTCACCCCTCCACTTT. Its protein is CASSQDRGYYNSPLHF.

This clonotype was seen a few times. The chain recombines TRBV4-1 with TRBJ2-7; a weak D match, TRBD1 (7 bases). Trimming took 3 bases from V and 4 from J, leaving 13 bases between them. This CDR3 comprises 14 residues. CDR1 is MGHRA and CDR2 is YSYEKL in the germline V gene. The CDR3 spells CASSQGAGGYEQYF. The CDR3 DNA sequence: TGCGCCAGCAGCCAGGGGGCAGGGGGGTACGAGCAGTACTTC.

The chain has TRBV5-5 and TRBJ2-1, with TRBD2 matching over 9 bases. The CDR3 covers 18 residues. Trimming removed 1 base from V and 0 bases from J; junction bases left unmatched: 8. CDR1 is SGHKS, CDR2 YYEKEE, per germline (reference sequence). In DNA, the CDR3 is TGTGCCAGCAGCTTGAGTAGCGGGGGCCCCCGCTCCTACAATGAGCAGTTCTTC. Protein sequence: CASSLSSGGPRSYNEQFF.

This clonotype turned up a few times. For the CDR3, the DNA is TGTGCCAGCAGATCCCGGGACAGGGGATCTTACAATGAGCAGTTCTTC. Amino acids: CASRSRDRGSYNEQFF. The chain couples TRBV12-3 or TRBV12-4 to TRBJ2-1; 10 bases align to TRBD1. The V segment lost 6 bases and the J segment 4 bases; nucleotides outside the gene matches: 9. CDR3 size: 16 residues.

The chain links TRBV20-1 to TRBJ1-4; D uncertain. The germline V gene has CDR1 DFQATT and CDR2 SNEGSKA (reference sequence). Trimming took 4 bases from V and 5 from J, leaving 26 bases between them. CDR3 length: 18 amino acids. Here the CDR3 reads CSATTLSGATLMNEKLFF. DNA for the CDR3: TGCAGTGCTACCACTTTATCGGGAGCTACCTTGATGAATGAAAAACTGTTTTTT.

This clonotype has more than one count but fewer than ten. The rearrangement links TRBV10-1 to TRBJ1-2; no definite D call. The CDR3 is made up of 16 amino acids. Germline loops: CDR1 WNHNN, CDR2 SYGVQD (reference sequence). Deletions cut 6 bases from V and 5 bases from J, with 22 bases between. In DNA form, the CDR3 reads TGCGCCAGCAGCGAAGGGCTCCCCCCCTCTGGGTATGGCTACACCTTC. Translating it yields CASSEGLPPSGYGYTF.

Concerning this clonotype itself: Relative to the germline gene, one junction end is altered; a read error may explain this. This chain connects TRBV7-6 to TRBJ1-1; tentatively, D is TRBD1 (5 bases). Per the germline V gene, CDR1 is SGHVS and CDR2 is FNYEAQ. The CDR3 runs 14 residues. The CDR3 spells CAGSSRDLNTEAFF. CDR3 DNA: TGTGCCGGCAGCAGCCGGGACTTGAACACTGAAGCTTTCTTT.

The genes are TRBV29-1 and TRBJ1-1; 8 bases match TRBD1. The CDR3 contains 13 residues. Germline V gene sequence: CDR1 SQVTM, CDR2 ANQGSEA. J lost 8 bases, V lost 6 bases, and 11 bases had no gene match. The CDR3 loop reads CSVLLSDREEAFF. CDR3 in DNA: TGCAGCGTACTCCTCTCGGACAGGGAAGAAGCTTTCTTT.

The CDR3 coding sequence is TGTGCCAGCAGCTCCCCGGGGAGGGAAGGGCACAATGAGCAGTTCTTC. It is translated as CASSSPGREGHNEQFF. The chain has TRBV7-6 and TRBJ2-1, with 7 bases that match TRBD2. The V gene end was trimmed by 4 bases and the J gene end by 5 bases; junction bases not matched to a gene: 11. In germline, CDR1 is SGHVS, CDR2 FNYEAQ. This CDR3 has 16 amino acids.

This clonotype was seen a few times. This chain uses TRBV13 with TRBJ2-7; tentatively, D is TRBD2 (5 bases). The length of the CDR3 is 13 residues. Looked up from germline, CDR1 is PRHDT and CDR2 is FYEKMQ (reference sequence). Trimming removed 2 bases from V and 6 bases from J, with 11 bases in between. The CDR3 region is CASSLRAVPEQYV. CDR3 DNA: TGTGCCAGCAGCTTAAGAGCGGTCCCCGAGCAGTACGTC.